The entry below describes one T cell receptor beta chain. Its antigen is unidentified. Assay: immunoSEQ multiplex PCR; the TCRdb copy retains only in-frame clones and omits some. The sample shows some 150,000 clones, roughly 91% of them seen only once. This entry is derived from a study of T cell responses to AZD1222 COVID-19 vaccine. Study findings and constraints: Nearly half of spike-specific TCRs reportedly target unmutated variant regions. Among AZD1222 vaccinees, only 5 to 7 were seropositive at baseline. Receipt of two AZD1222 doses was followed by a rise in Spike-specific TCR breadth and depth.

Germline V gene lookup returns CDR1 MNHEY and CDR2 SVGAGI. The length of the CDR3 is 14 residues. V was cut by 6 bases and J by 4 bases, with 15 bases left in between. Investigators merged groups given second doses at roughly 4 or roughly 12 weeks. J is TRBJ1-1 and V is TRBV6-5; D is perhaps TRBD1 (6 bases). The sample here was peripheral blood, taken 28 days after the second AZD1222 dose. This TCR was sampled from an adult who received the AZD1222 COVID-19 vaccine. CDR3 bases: TGTGCCAGCAGGGAGGGGGGAAGAGGCACTGAAGCTTTCTTT. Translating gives CASREGGRGTEAFF.